The 16 T cell receptor beta chains in this list originate from one sample, sequenced in a study of CD4 T cells in relation to SARS-CoV-2 and coronaviruses. Their cognate antigens are unknown. Assay: immunoSEQ multiplex PCR; the TCRdb copy retains only in-frame clones and omits some. The sample has tens of thousands of clones, about three quarters seen once. The sequenced sample was memory CD4+ T cells from PBMCs, cultured in vitro. All receptors derive from an adult with COVID-19.

This CDR3 reads CSASHGVGAPRDHEQYF. CDR3 nucleotides: TGCAGTGCTAGTCACGGGGTTGGGGCCCCCAGAGATCACGAGCAGTACTTC. The chain has TRBV20-1 and TRBJ2-7; D is tentatively TRBD1 or TRBD2 (5 bases each). V lost 3 bases, J lost 5 bases, and 26 bases lay in between. The CDR3 length is 17 residues. CDR1 DFQATT and CDR2 SNEGSKA come from the germline V gene (reference sequence).

V gene TRBV7-2 combines with J gene TRBJ2-5; no clear D gene. V gave up 3 bases and J gave up 1 base, with 6 bases separating them. The CDR3 extends over 13 amino acids. The germline CDR1 and CDR2 sequences are SGHTA and FQGNSA. The CDR3 coding sequence is TGTGCCAGCAGCTTGGTCTTCCAAGAGACCCAGTACTTC. Translated, it gives CASSLVFQETQYF.

V is TRBV3-1 (or the pseudogene TRBV3-2) and J is TRBJ2-7, with D possibly being TRBD2 (7 bases). The germline V gene encodes CDR1 LGHDT and CDR2 YNNKEL (reference sequence). There are 15 residues in the CDR3. Trimming cost V 4 bases and J 3 bases, with 16 bases left between them. CDR3 coding DNA: TGTGCCAGCAGCCGAGGGGGGGGACTCTACTACGAGCAGTACTTC. This sequence encodes CASSRGGGLYYEQYF.

This chain connects TRBV12-3 or TRBV12-4 to TRBJ2-5, with 7 bases aligning to TRBD1. The V segment lost 6 bases and the J segment 3 bases; nucleotides outside the gene matches: 4. This CDR3 has 13 amino acids. CDR3 DNA: TGTGCCAGCAGCTCCGGACAGGAAGAGACCCAGTACTTC. It translates to CASSSGQEETQYF.

The chain combines TRBV7-9 with TRBJ1-2; no reliable D call. This CDR3 has 14 amino acids. Germline CDR1 SEHNR, CDR2 FQNEAQ (reference sequence). The germline V and J ends were trimmed by 3 bases and 4 bases, with 12 bases remaining between them. The CDR3 loop reads CASSFGDVFYGYTF. Written as DNA, the CDR3 is TGTGCCAGCAGCTTCGGGGATGTGTTCTATGGCTACACCTTC.

This chain joins TRBV5-1 and TRBJ2-1; no reliable D call. The V end was cut by 0 bases, the J end by 9 bases, with 10 bases between. The CDR3 is 13 amino acids. Germline V lookup: CDR1 SGHRS, CDR2 YFSETQ. The CDR3 loop reads CASSLGAPPEQFF. The CDR3 DNA is TGCGCCAGCAGCTTGGGGGCCCCCCCTGAGCAGTTCTTC.

This rearrangement joins TRBV5-4 to TRBJ2-3; D tentatively fits TRBD1 or TRBD2 (5 bases each). V was cut by 1 base and J by 2 bases, with 14 bases left in between. Germline lookup yields CDR1 SGHNT and CDR2 YYREEE (reference sequence). The CDR3 sequence is 16 residues long. CDR3 sequence (DNA): TGTGCCAGCAGCTTGCGAGTCGGGACGGCCACAGATACGCAGTATTTT. Translation gives CASSLRVGTATDTQYF.

The chain has TRBV6-6 and TRBJ2-1; 9 positions agree with TRBD2. This CDR3 contains 16 residues. Germline V gives CDR1 MNHNY, CDR2 SVGAGI (reference sequence). V was pared by 0 bases and J by 9 bases, with 9 bases of the junction left unmatched. This CDR3 is CASSYSGSGSVGEQFF. Here the CDR3 DNA reads TGTGCCAGCAGTTACTCTGGTAGCGGGAGTGTGGGTGAGCAGTTCTTC.

This clone has only a few counts. V and J are TRBV2 and TRBJ2-7; D remains ambiguous. Germline CDR1 SNHLY, CDR2 FYNNEI. The CDR3 runs 13 residues. V shed 4 bases and J shed 6 bases, with 13 bases lying between them. The CDR3 DNA follows: TGTGCCAGCAGTGGAGTTTCCCTCGGCGAGCAGTACTTC. It yields the protein CASSGVSLGEQYF.

This clone has more than one count but fewer than ten. V gene TRBV28 combines with J gene TRBJ2-7, with no clear D. The V gene's germline CDR1 is MDHEN and CDR2 SYDVKM. Trimming left V 4 bases short and J 2 bases short, with 6 bases between. There are 12 residues in the CDR3. The CDR3 here is CASSSKPYEQYF. DNA for the CDR3: TGTGCCAGCAGTTCCAAACCCTACGAGCAGTACTTC. The whole variable domain, filled in from reference TRBV28 and TRBJ2-7, reads DVKVTQSSRYLVKRTGEKVFLECVQDMDHENMFWYRQDPGLGLRLIYFSYDVKMKEKGDIPEGYSVSREKKERFSLILESASTNQTSMYLCASSSKPYEQYFGPGTRLTVT.

This chain links TRBV4-2 with TRBJ2-1; 9 positions agree with TRBD2. Germline V gene data show CDR1 as LGHNA and CDR2 as YNFKEQ. The junction had 11 bases not matched to a gene; V was cut back by 0 bases and J by 8 bases. The CDR3 length is 17 residues. CDR3 nucleotides: TGTGCCAGCAGCCAAGATTTAAGGCCTAGCGGGAACGATGAGCAGTTCTTC. Its protein product is CASSQDLRPSGNDEQFF.

The CDR3, as DNA: TGTGCCAGCAGTTACTCGCTACTAGCGGGAGAAGAGACCCAGTACTTC. This translates into CASSYSLLAGEETQYF. V is TRBV6-5 and J is TRBJ2-5, with 11 bases fitting TRBD2. This CDR3 contains 16 residues. The junction had 3 bases not matched to a gene; V was cut back by 0 bases and J by 3 bases. The V gene's germline CDR1 is MNHEY and CDR2 SVGAGI.

The V call is TRBV19, the J call TRBJ1-3; D possibly corresponds to TRBD1 (5 bases). The germline gives CDR1 LNHDA, CDR2 SQIVND (reference sequence). Trimming left V 5 bases short and J 0 bases short, with 17 bases between. The CDR3 covers 17 residues. In nucleotides, the CDR3 is TGTGCCAGTAGTCGCCGATGGGGGACCTACTCTGGAAACACCATATATTTT. Translated: CASSRRWGTYSGNTIYF.

J is TRBJ1-6 and V is TRBV11-2; D gene ambiguous. The CDR3 loop spans 16 amino acids. Trimming took off 4 bases at V and 8 bases at J, with 18 bases between the two ends. Per germline, CDR1 SGHAT and CDR2 FQNNGV. In DNA, the CDR3 is TGTGCCAGCAGCTCCCTGGATAGGAAGGGAGATTCACCCCTCCACTTT. Translated: CASSSLDRKGDSPLHF.

The sample holds a few counts of this clone. V usage is TRBV7-2 and J usage is TRBJ1-5; possible D gene TRBD1, 5 bases. The CDR3 loop spans 14 amino acids. CDR1 is SGHTA, CDR2 FQGNSA, per germline. V was clipped by 4 bases and J by 3 bases, with 10 bases between them. Here the CDR3 DNA reads TGTGCCAGCAGCTCTAGACAGTTCAATCAGCCCCAGCATTTT. Encoded protein: CASSSRQFNQPQHF.

For the CDR3, the DNA is TGTGCCAGCAGCCTACAGGGGATCAAAGAAGCTTTCTTT. As protein: CASSLQGIKEAFF. This chain links TRBV5-4 with TRBJ1-1; 7 bases line up with TRBD1. Germline CDR1 is SGHNT and CDR2 is YYREEE (reference sequence). This CDR3 is built from 13 residues. The V and J ends lost 4 bases and 8 bases, in that order; junction bases with no gene match: 8.